One sample yielded the 7 T cell receptor beta chains listed below, sequenced in a study of human thymus T cells. Here immunoSEQ multiplex PCR was the method, and the copy in TCRdb shows in-frame clones only, minus some. Of 46,000 or so clones listed, roughly 94% are singletons. Material: blood. The receptors originated from a girl under three years old with a congenital heart defect but otherwise immunologically healthy.

The V gene is TRBV21-1, the J gene TRBJ2-7; TRBD2 reflects the table's D call only, with no check against the DNA. TRBV21-1 is a pseudogene locus. This CDR3 has 14 amino acids. The CDR3 loop reads CASSREASSYEQYF. The DNA of the CDR3 is TGTGCCAGCAGCAGGGAGGCCAGCTCCTACGAGCAGTACTTC.

The chain has TRBV5-4 and TRBJ2-7; TRBD2 aligns across 15 bases. The CDR3 has 17 residues. The ends lost 4 bases at V and 4 bases at J; junction bases unmatched: 9. CDR1 and CDR2 from the germline V gene are SGHNT and YYREEE (reference sequence). This CDR3 reads CASSRGTSGRNPYEQYF. The DNA of the CDR3 is TGTGCCAGCAGCCGAGGGACTAGCGGGAGGAACCCGTACGAGCAGTACTTC.

This chain connects TRBV28 to TRBJ2-7; D tentatively reads TRBD1 or TRBD2 (5 bases each). Per germline, CDR1 MDHEN and CDR2 SYDVKM. Trimming took 8 bases from V and 2 from J, leaving 19 bases between them. The CDR3 is made up of 15 amino acids. Here the CDR3 reads CASESLSGRAYEQYF. The CDR3 nucleotides read TGTGCCAGCGAGTCTTTGTCGGGACGGGCCTACGAGCAGTACTTC.

This chain connects TRBV20-1 to TRBJ2-3; unclear D gene. In germline, CDR1 is DFQATT, CDR2 SNEGSKA (reference sequence). CDR3 size: 11 residues. Trimming pared 0 bases from V and 6 bases from J, leaving 4 bases between. CDR3 region: CSARDRDTQYF. DNA for the CDR3: TGCAGTGCTAGAGATAGGGATACGCAGTATTTT.

The chain carries TRBV21-1 and TRBJ2-7; the table's D call of TRBD2 was not tested on the DNA. TRBV21-1 corresponds to a pseudogene. The CDR3 length is 11 residues. Here the CDR3 DNA reads TGTGCCAGCAGCACGAAGGAGGAGCAGTACTTC. Protein product: CASSTKEEQYF.

The chain couples TRBV21-1 to TRBJ2-5; the D call TRBD1 from the table was never checked on the DNA. TRBV21-1 is deemed a pseudogene. The CDR3 contains 17 residues. This CDR3 is CASSTRRTSWKAETQYF. Here the CDR3 DNA reads TGTGCCAGCAGCACCCGGCGGACATCTTGGAAGGCGGAGACCCAGTACTTC.

This clone was seen only a few times. V gene TRBV9 combines with J gene TRBJ1-4; 8 nucleotides line up with TRBD1. Germline V lookup: CDR1 SGDLS, CDR2 YYNGEE. The CDR3 runs 14 residues. J gave up 8 bases and V 4 bases, and 7 bases lay outside the gene matches. CDR3 bases: TGTGCCAGCAGCCCACGACAGGGGCGGGAAAAACTGTTTTTT. Its translation: CASSPRQGREKLFF.